Below, 30 T cell receptor beta chains from the same sample are listed, as sequenced in a study of identifying expanded T cells in peripheral blood. The data were produced by immunoSEQ multiplex PCR, yet TCRdb's version contains in-frame clones alone and is incomplete. The data hold 100,000 to 150,000 clones, with less than 90% observed a single time. The specimen sequenced was blood. The receptors shown here come from a person aged 18-70 years in good health.

This CDR3 is CASSLGASPYYF. The CDR3 DNA reads as TGTGCCAGCAGCTTAGGCGCCAGCCCTTATTACTTC. The V call is TRBV11-1, the J call TRBJ2-5; D unclear. Trimming took off 1 base at V and 14 bases at J, with 14 bases between the two ends. Germline V gene lookup returns CDR1 SGHAT and CDR2 FQDESV (reference sequence). There are 12 residues in the CDR3.

The V gene is TRBV18, the J gene TRBJ2-5; no firm D call. The germline V gene has CDR1 KGHSH and CDR2 LQKENI. V dropped 2 bases and J dropped 0 bases, with 1 base sitting between them. The CDR3 has 12 residues. CDR3 region: CASSPNQETQYF. In nucleotides, the CDR3 is TGTGCCAGCTCACCAAACCAAGAGACCCAGTACTTC.

CDR3 amino acids: CASSDWAGGRNTEAFF. CDR3 in DNA: TGTGCCAGCAGCGACTGGGCAGGGGGCAGGAACACTGAAGCTTTCTTT. The rearrangement links TRBV2 to TRBJ1-1, with 8 bases lining up with TRBD1. Germline CDR1 and CDR2: SNHLY and FYNNEI. The CDR3 extends over 16 amino acids. V was clipped by 6 bases and J by 1 base; unmatched bases: 10.

The rearrangement uses TRBV5-1 and TRBJ1-3, with 9 positions matching TRBD1. The CDR3 sequence is 16 residues long. Germline CDR1 is SGHRS and CDR2 is YFSETQ. Trimming took 4 bases from V and 0 from J; bases not matched to a gene: 5. CDR3 amino acids: CASSPGTGHSGNTIYF. In DNA, the CDR3 is TGCGCCAGCAGCCCCGGGACAGGGCACTCTGGAAACACCATATATTTT.

This chain joins TRBV5-4 and TRBJ1-6; possibly TRBD1 for D (6 bases). Between the trimmed V and J ends, which lost 0 bases and 13 bases, there was a span of 17 bases. CDR1 SGHNT and CDR2 YYREEE come from the germline V gene (reference sequence). The CDR3 length is 15 residues. The CDR3 loop is CASSLVGGPTLPLHF. CDR3 DNA: TGTGCCAGCAGCTTGGTGGGGGGGCCGACGCTCCCCCTCCACTTT.

CDR3 coding DNA: TGTGCCAGCAGCTGGACTAGCGGATCTAACGAGCAGTACTTC. It is translated as CASSWTSGSNEQYF. The rearrangement uses TRBV7-2 and TRBJ2-7; 10 positions match TRBD2. The ends lost 4 bases at V and 5 bases at J; junction bases unmatched: 5. This CDR3 is 14 amino acids long. Germline lookup yields CDR1 SGHTA and CDR2 FQGNSA.

This clone was seen just once. In the same sample, other DNA sequences code for this CDR3. The V and J genes are TRBV30 and TRBJ2-7, with a tentative D call TRBD1 (6 bases). Germline V gene sequence: CDR1 GTSNPN, CDR2 SVGIG (reference sequence). The CDR3 covers 13 residues. Trimming shortened V by 0 bases and J by 2 bases, and 8 bases separated the two germline ends. CDR3 region: CAWSVQGTYEQYF. CDR3 sequence (DNA): TGTGCCTGGAGTGTACAGGGAACCTACGAGCAGTACTTC.

The CDR3 bases are TGTGCCAGCAGCGCCCGGGACGCAAGGGAAAAACTGTTTTTT. Its protein product is CASSARDAREKLFF. The chain has TRBV9 and TRBJ1-4; D is perhaps TRBD1 (5 bases). V dropped 3 bases and J dropped 8 bases, with 14 bases sitting between them. Germline V CDR1 and CDR2: SGDLS, YYNGEE. There are 14 residues in the CDR3.

This rearrangement joins TRBV29-1 to TRBJ2-5; D is possibly TRBD2 (6 bases). Trimming pared 8 bases from V and 3 bases from J, leaving 25 bases between. The CDR3 is made up of 16 amino acids. CDR1 is SQVTM, CDR2 ANQGSEA, per germline. This CDR3 reads CSFEDTKLANKETQYF. The CDR3 DNA follows: TGCAGCTTCGAGGACACCAAACTAGCTAATAAAGAGACCCAGTACTTC.

Here the CDR3 DNA reads TGTGTAGCGGGGCGGGAATCTGACTATGGCTACACCTTC. Protein sequence: CVAGRESDYGYTF. J is TRBJ1-2 and V is TRBV28; the D gene is possibly TRBD1 (5 bases). This CDR3 comprises 13 residues. In germline, CDR1 is MDHEN, CDR2 SYDVKM.

The chain uses TRBV2 and TRBJ1-1; TRBD1 might be the D (6 bases). V was shortened by 8 bases and J by 7 bases, with 17 bases between the two germline ends. The germline gives CDR1 SNHLY, CDR2 FYNNEI. The CDR3 is 13 amino acids. The CDR3 DNA sequence: TGTGCCAGCCGGACAGAAGAACATGGTGAAGCTTTCTTT. Amino acid sequence: CASRTEEHGEAFF.

This clone was observed once. The chain uses TRBV19 and TRBJ2-5; tentative D call: TRBD1 (5 bases). CDR1 LNHDA and CDR2 SQIVND come from the germline V gene (reference sequence). Trimming took off 6 bases at V and 0 bases at J, with 14 bases between the two ends. The CDR3 extends over 15 amino acids. The CDR3 coding sequence is TGTGCCAGTAGCACCACGACAGTTAACCAAGAGACCCAGTACTTC. Amino acids: CASSTTTVNQETQYF.

V gene TRBV4-1 combines with J gene TRBJ2-3; D is possibly TRBD2 (5 bases). CDR3 length: 16 residues. V lost 1 base and J lost 1, with 12 bases in between. CDR1 MGHRA and CDR2 YSYEKL come from the germline V gene. The CDR3 DNA reads TGCGCCAGCAGCCAAGGAAAGGGAGTTCGCACAGATACGCAGTATTTT. Protein: CASSQGKGVRTDTQYF.

The genes are TRBV27 and TRBJ2-7, with D perhaps TRBD2 (6 bases). The V gene lost 0 bases and the J gene lost 5 bases, with 17 bases spanning the gap. In germline, CDR1 is MNHEY, CDR2 SMNVEV (reference sequence). The CDR3 consists of 16 residues. The chain's CDR3 is CASSLSGDSRRDEQYF. The CDR3 bases are TGTGCCAGCAGTTTATCGGGGGACTCCCGGAGGGACGAGCAGTACTTC.

The V gene is TRBV5-5, the J gene TRBJ2-4; 7 bases fit TRBD1. V gave up 7 bases and J gave up 0 bases; unmatched junction bases: 4. The germline CDR1 and CDR2 sequences are SGHKS and YYEKEE (reference sequence). The CDR3 length is 14 residues. This CDR3 reads CASQDRVAKNIQYF. The DNA of the CDR3 is TGTGCCAGCCAAGACAGGGTAGCCAAAAACATTCAGTACTTC.

The CDR3 DNA is TGTGCCATCAGTGATAGGGGGCGAGAGAACACTGAAGCTTTCTTT. Its translation: CAISDRGRENTEAFF. The V gene is TRBV10-3, the J gene TRBJ1-1; 7 bases are shared with TRBD1. Germline V gene data show CDR1 as ENHRY and CDR2 as SYGVKD. The CDR3 is 15 amino acids. The V and J ends lost 3 bases and 1 base, in that order; junction bases with no gene match: 5.

The chain's CDR3 is CASSFRGPWETQYF. The CDR3 DNA reads as TGTGCCAGCAGTTTCAGGGGTCCGTGGGAGACCCAGTACTTC. This sequence joins TRBV28 and TRBJ2-5; TRBD1 might be the D (6 bases). Per the germline V gene, CDR1 is MDHEN and CDR2 is SYDVKM. The CDR3 length is 14 residues. Trimming removed 3 bases at V and 5 bases at J, with 13 bases between.

V usage is TRBV10-2 and J usage is TRBJ2-5; possibly TRBD2 for D (6 bases). Germline CDR1 is WSHSY and CDR2 is SAAADI. V shed 5 bases and J shed 2 bases, with 12 bases lying between them. The CDR3 is made up of 14 amino acids. CDR3 sequence: CASSKGLSQETQYF. In DNA form, the CDR3 reads TGCGCCAGCAGTAAAGGACTATCTCAAGAGACCCAGTACTTC.

This sequence joins TRBV14 and TRBJ2-3; TRBD2 matches at 15 bases. Unmatched junction bases numbered 7, after V lost 5 bases and J lost 10 bases. The germline V gene encodes CDR1 SGHDN and CDR2 FVKESK. This CDR3 spans 15 amino acids. The CDR3 DNA is TGTGCCAGCAGCTTCCGGACTAGCGGGGGGGCAGCGCAGTATTTT. This codes for CASSFRTSGGAAQYF.

The chain uses TRBV7-9 and TRBJ2-1; weak D call: TRBD2 (5 bases). The CDR3 sequence is 16 residues long. V lost 5 bases to trimming and J lost 10 bases, with 24 bases between them. Germline loops: CDR1 SEHNR, CDR2 FQNEAQ (reference sequence). CDR3 amino acids: CASSHGLYTGELEQFF. The CDR3 DNA follows: TGTGCCAGCAGCCATGGACTGTATACGGGCGAGTTGGAGCAGTTCTTC.

This clone was picked up one time. The V and J genes are TRBV7-6 and TRBJ2-2; 7 bases match TRBD1. In germline, CDR1 is SGHVS, CDR2 FNYEAQ. With V trimmed by 7 bases and J by 4 bases, 6 bases remained unmatched. CDR3 length: 14 residues. In DNA, the CDR3 is TGTGCCAGCACCATGACAGGGCCCACCGGGGAGCTGTTTTTT. This sequence encodes CASTMTGPTGELFF.

The chain couples TRBV25-1 to TRBJ2-2; 9 nucleotides line up with TRBD2. The germline gives CDR1 MGHDK, CDR2 SYGVNS. The CDR3 covers 17 residues. Trimming removed 3 bases from V and 7 bases from J; junction bases left unmatched: 12. The CDR3 loop reads CASSDHGAGGPVGELFF. In DNA, the CDR3 is TGTGCCAGCAGTGATCATGGTGCGGGGGGGCCGGTCGGGGAGCTGTTTTTT.

The chain combines TRBV10-2 with TRBJ2-1, with 11 nucleotides matching TRBD2. V trimming: 6 bases; J trimming: 5 bases; junction bases outside the gene matches: 9. CDR3 length equals 16 residues. Germline-derived CDR1 and CDR2 are WSHSY and SAAADI. CDR3 protein: CASSDAGTSGDNEQFF. CDR3 nucleotides: TGCGCCAGCAGCGACGCAGGGACTAGCGGAGACAATGAGCAGTTCTTC.

The chain couples TRBV11-2 to TRBJ2-3; D gene uncertain. V was clipped by 4 bases and J by 2 bases, with 10 bases between them. The CDR3 consists of 14 residues. Germline CDR1 SGHAT, CDR2 FQNNGV. The CDR3 DNA is TGTGCCAGCAGCTCCGCCGGAACCACAGATACGCAGTATTTT. This gives the protein CASSSAGTTDTQYF.

This chain uses TRBV9 with TRBJ2-2; D possibly matches TRBD1 or TRBD2 (5 bases each). V shed 4 bases and J shed 4 bases, with 11 bases lying between them. The CDR3 totals 14 residues. The germline V gene encodes CDR1 SGDLS and CDR2 YYNGEE. The CDR3 region is CASSTGTLTGELFF. For the CDR3, the DNA is TGTGCCAGCAGCACCGGGACGCTCACCGGGGAGCTGTTTTTT.

The V and J genes are TRBV6-1 and TRBJ2-3; D possibly corresponds to TRBD2 (5 bases). The V end lost 8 bases, the J end lost 0 bases, and 12 bases lay between the germline ends. Per germline, CDR1 MNHNS and CDR2 SASEGT. CDR3 size: 14 residues. The CDR3 sequence is CASGRAESTDTQYF. The CDR3, as DNA: TGTGCCAGCGGAAGAGCGGAGAGCACAGATACGCAGTATTTT.

CDR3 sequence (DNA): TGTGCCAGTAGTCCAACAGGTAATAGCAATCAGCCCCAGCATTTT. It encodes CASSPTGNSNQPQHF. The chain recombines TRBV19 with TRBJ1-5; D is perhaps TRBD1 (5 bases). The CDR3 has 15 residues. Trimming shortened V by 5 bases and J by 0 bases, and 11 bases separated the two germline ends. The germline V gene encodes CDR1 LNHDA and CDR2 SQIVND (reference sequence).

The chain recombines TRBV18 with TRBJ2-7; 10 bases are a match to TRBD1. After removal of 3 bases from V and 4 bases from J, the junction contained 9 bases not matched to a gene. The CDR3 totals 16 residues. CDR1 is KGHSH and CDR2 is LQKENI in the germline V gene. In nucleotides, the CDR3 is TGTGCCAGCTCACCGGAGCAACGACAGGGGGCATACGAGCAGTACTTC. Its translation: CASSPEQRQGAYEQYF.

The chain uses TRBV6-5 and TRBJ2-7; D possibly matches TRBD1 or TRBD2 (6 bases each). The V and J ends lost 6 bases and 7 bases respectively, with 10 bases between them. Germline lookup yields CDR1 MNHEY and CDR2 SVGAGI. There are 11 residues in the CDR3. The CDR3: CASSLGGEQYF. In DNA form, the CDR3 reads TGTGCCAGCAGCCTAGGGGGGGAGCAGTACTTC.

The V and J genes are TRBV29-1 and TRBJ1-2; 7 bases map to TRBD1. Trimming removed 6 bases from V and 1 base from J; junction bases left unmatched: 8. This CDR3 region has 14 residues. Germline CDR1 and CDR2: SQVTM and ANQGSEA. The CDR3 is CSVAGGDSNYGYTF. CDR3 sequence (DNA): TGCAGCGTCGCCGGGGGGGACAGTAACTATGGCTACACCTTC.